This T cell receptor beta chain was obtained from a study of T-cell reconstitution after alpha-beta-depleted transplantation in children (TCRdb year 2016). Background on the whole study: Using TCR repertoire profiling, the study quantitatively followed how T-cell immune reconstitution unfolded in children after TCRalphabeta/CD19-depleted allogeneic hematopoietic cell transplantation. Broad study findings and their caveats: The apparently early alphabetaT-cell count recovery about two months after transplant was reportedly dependent on only several hundred rapidly expanded clones derived from non-depleted graft cells. In some patients, the high TCRbeta diversity seen at day 60 was put down to recipient T cells and intrathymic progenitors that had survived conditioning. Hyperexpanded clone frequencies declined over subsequent months; after one year, T-cell counts and TCRbeta diversity were mostly attributed to newly produced T cells.

Library method: PCR. The listed sequencing device is Illumina HiSeq 2500. To normalize quantification of the TCRbeta repertoire, the TCR libraries were built with molecular barcoding that relied on unique molecular identifiers. TCRdb redid the processing of the public reads, applying fastp at Q25 and MiXCR, and retained in-frame beta chains. Each record represents a unique CDR3 protein, reported with the most common genes and DNA among its rows. The sample has just under 350,000 distinct CDR3 sequences on record, roughly 17% of them singletons. The ten biggest clones cover about 41% of the sample. Including cysteine and phenylalanine, the CDR3 has 15 amino acids. Left in the record is the CDR3 DNA by itself, 45 bases read in frame from the first base. Based on the germline V gene, the CDR1 and CDR2 sequences are MNHEY and SVGAGI. V lost 7 bases and J lost 0 bases, and the count of bases not matched to a germline gene is 8.

The treatment or condition label corresponds to: allogeneic hematopoietic cell transplantation with graft depleted of TCRalphabeta T cells and CD19 B cells. The children who served as transplant recipients had been given grafts of TCRalphabeta/CD19-depleted allogeneic hematopoietic cells. With regard to this clonotype: The clone's antigen remains unknown. Within one base of it there is no much larger clone, and no base qualities were kept.

Sequences were derived from PBMCs, mostly from graft donor cells, sampled 360 days after TCRalphabeta/CD19-depleted stem cell transplant. This chain is built from TRBV6-5 and TRBJ1-1; 7 central nucleotides agree with TRBD1. This sequence was found in a male patient between 2 and 9 years old who had a stem cell transplant for acute lymphoblastic leukemia, so the T cells may come from the graft donor. The CDR3 loop reads CASIRGAFMNTEAFF. The DNA sequence reads TGTGCCAGCATCAGGGGGGCCTTCATGAACACTGAAGCTTTCTTT.